This T cell receptor beta chain is from a study of T cells in Graves' hyperthyroidism and ophthalmopathy. This clonotype showed up just a few times. PBMCs were derived from 9.5 to 10 ml fresh peripheral blood. Amplified TCR beta CDR3 regions came from RNA transcripts. In the first-round RT-PCR of the TCR CDR3, the HTBI primer set was used. TCRdb re-derived calls from the multiplex PCR reads in MiXCR, one entry per CDR3 protein. The sample includes some 300,000 distinct CDR3 sequences, roughly a fifth of them seen just once. CDR1 is SGDLS and CDR2 is YYNGEE in the germline V gene. The CDR3 has 13 residues. Trimming removed 1 base from V and 2 bases from J, with 6 bases in between.

The gene calls are TRBV9 and TRBJ1-2, with D hard to call. This TCR was recovered from a man aged 50 to 59 with Graves' ophthalmopathy. The material sequenced was blood. CDR3 sequence: CASSVSSNYGYTF. The CDR3 DNA follows: TGTGCCAGCAGCGTATCTTCGAACTATGGCTACACCTTC.